The TCR beta chain described here comes from a study of CD8 T cells in ankylosing spondylitis. Findings and caveats of the study: Characteristic of ankylosing spondylitis blood, it appeared, was a TCR beta motif comprising eight highly homologous variants. The study looked at matched synovial fluid samples from ankylosing spondylitis patients. Disease-linked clones were reported to be significantly enriched there.

For this clonotype: The antigen is not known.

Preparation of TCR beta libraries was done by quantitative 5'-RACE with molecular barcodes. In TCRdb, the 5' RACE reads were re-called with MiXCR into one record per CDR3 protein. The sample has around 340,000 distinct CDR3 sequences; around 15% are singletons. Looked up from germline, CDR1 is MNHNS and CDR2 is SASEGT. V was clipped by 6 bases and J by 1 base, with 12 bases between them. CDR3 length: 14 residues. Sequenced material: blood, either unsorted or a sorted T cell fraction (not recorded which). The J gene is TRBJ1-1, the V gene TRBV6-1, with D maybe TRBD1 (6 bases). This TCR came from a male donor with ankylosing spondylitis or in good health (not recorded which). CDR3 region: CASRRGGQNTEAFF. The CDR3 nucleotides are TGTGCCAGCAGAAGGGGGGGACAGAACACTGAAGCTTTCTTT.